These T cell receptor beta chains were read from a single sample in a study of shared clonotypes between healthy human individuals. Clones were sequenced by immunoSEQ multiplex PCR, and TCRdb holds only the in-frame ones, with some missing. The sample yields 650,000 to 800,000 clones, 55% to 75% seen once. What was sequenced was memory CD4+ T cells sorted from blood. Receptor source: a woman in her 30s in good health. The CDR3 runs from the conserved cysteine through the conserved F or W. A D gene is named only where the DNA matches it firmly. Only some rows state a clone size, as once, few, many or a class for expanded clones.

clone_size,j_call,v_call,d_call,cdr3_nt,cdr3_aa
.,TRBJ1-2,TRBV14,.,TGTGCCAGCAGCCAATTGGGCGGGAACTATGGCTACACCTTC,CASSQLGGNYGYTF
.,TRBJ2-1,TRBV2,.,TGTGCCAGCAGTGAAGAGGGGCTCTCCTACAATGAGCAGTTCTTC,CASSEEGLSYNEQFF
.,TRBJ1-2,TRBV6-1,.,TGTGCCAGCAGTGAAGTGGGGACGGGGGCTAACTATGGCTACACCTTC,CASSEVGTGANYGYTF
.,TRBJ2-2,TRBV4-1,.,TGCGCCAGCAGCCAAGGGTGGGGTCCTAACACCGGGGAGCTGTTTTTT,CASSQGWGPNTGELFF
.,TRBJ1-3,TRBV15,.,TGTGCCACCAGCCGGTTGGGCTACGGGGACTCTGGAAACACCATATATTTT,CATSRLGYGDSGNTIYF
.,TRBJ2-2,TRBV19,.,TGTGCCACCAGAGGGACCGGGGAGCTGTTTTTT,CATRGTGELFF
.,TRBJ1-2,TRBV14,.,TGTGCCAGCAGCCAAGTAACGGGACCCCTATATGGCTACACCTTC,CASSQVTGPLYGYTF
.,TRBJ1-3,TRBV18,TRBD1,TGTGCCAGCTCACCAATATGGGACAGCTCTGGAAACACCATATATTTT,CASSPIWDSSGNTIYF
few,TRBJ1-5,TRBV7-2,.,TGTGCCAGCAGCTTAGTGGGTGGGAGTAATCAGCCCCAGCATTTT,CASSLVGGSNQPQHF
.,TRBJ2-1,TRBV7-2,.,TGTGCCAGCAGGGGGATCGGTGATGAGCAGTTCTTC,CASRGIGDEQFF
.,TRBJ1-2,TRBV5-8,.,TGTGCCAGCAGCCTCGAACAGGGACGGTATGGCTACACCTTC,CASSLEQGRYGYTF
.,TRBJ2-3,TRBV5-4,.,TGTGCCAGCAGCCCTGGGACCTACACAGATACGCAGTATTTT,CASSPGTYTDTQYF
.,TRBJ1-1,TRBV7-2,TRBD1,TGTGCCAGCAGCTATTGGACAGGAGGCTATCCTGAAGCTTTCTTT,CASSYWTGGYPEAFF
.,TRBJ1-1,TRBV5-1,.,TGCGCCAGCAGCTTGGAGCGCCCCCGGGTGAACACTGAAGCTTTCTTT,CASSLERPRVNTEAFF
.,TRBJ2-7,TRBV18,.,TGTGCCAGCTCACCAGGGGGCGGAACCTACGAGCAGTACTTC,CASSPGGGTYEQYF
few,TRBJ1-1,TRBV11-2,.,TGTGCCAGCAGCTTAGTTTCGGCATTTGGCACTGAAGCTTTCTTT,CASSLVSAFGTEAFF
.,TRBJ1-2,TRBV5-4,.,TGTGCCAGCAGCCTGGAATTGGTACAGGGCTACACCTTC,CASSLELVQGYTF
.,TRBJ1-2,TRBV7-3,.,TGTGCCAGCAGCTTATCGGCAGGAGAATATGGCTACACCTTC,CASSLSAGEYGYTF
.,TRBJ2-1,TRBV7-9,TRBD2,TGTGCCAGCAGCCCGACTAGCGGGAGGGCCAATGAGCAGTTCTTC,CASSPTSGRANEQFF
.,TRBJ1-5,TRBV27,.,TGTGCCAGCAGTTTAAAAGGGATCCAGCCCCAGCATTTT,CASSLKGIQPQHF
few,TRBJ2-1,TRBV7-2,TRBD2,TGTGCCAGCAGCCCCGGGACTAGGCTTTACAATGAGCAGTTCTTC,CASSPGTRLYNEQFF
.,TRBJ2-6,TRBV5-4,TRBD1,TGTGCCAGCAGCAGCCGGGACAGGGTTTTTTCTGGGGCCAACGTCCTGACTTTC,CASSSRDRVFSGANVLTF
.,TRBJ2-7,TRBV11-2,.,TGTGCCAGCAGCTTAGTCGGCGGCTACGAGCAGTACTTC,CASSLVGGYEQYF
.,TRBJ1-1,TRBV11-3,TRBD1,TGTGCCAGCAGCGTAAGACAGGGCTCGAACACTGAAGCTTTCTTT,CASSVRQGSNTEAFF
.,TRBJ2-1,TRBV9,TRBD2,TGTGCCAGCAGCGCTCAGGGACTAGCGGGAGGGCCGTCCTACAATGAGCAGTTCTTC,CASSAQGLAGGPSYNEQFF
.,TRBJ1-2,TRBV28,.,TGTGCCAGCAGTTTGTTCGTGGGGGTCCATGGCTACACCTTC,CASSLFVGVHGYTF
.,TRBJ1-4,TRBV19,TRBD1,TGTGCCAGCCGACGAACAGGGGGCGAAAAACTGTTTTTT,CASRRTGGEKLFF
.,TRBJ1-5,TRBV6-1,TRBD1,TGTGCCAGTGGGACAGGACAAAATCAGCCCCAGCATTTT,CASGTGQNQPQHF